The clone carrying this T cell receptor beta chain came up many times. Antigen: not known. Time point defined: newly diagnosed GD, antithyroid drugs for less than 3 months. RNA extracted from PBMCs served as the sequencing template. Arm-PCR of CDR3 regions with iRepertoire HTBI primers generated TCR beta libraries. Via MiXCR, TCRdb re-called the multiplex PCR reads, giving one row per CDR3 protein. In the table there are about 530,000 distinct CDR3 sequences, about 16% of which are singletons. The V gene lost 4 bases and the J gene lost 4 bases, with 7 bases spanning the gap. The CDR3 has 12 residues. CDR1 and CDR2 from the germline V gene are SNHLY and FYNNEI. These data originate in a study of regulatory T cells in long-lasting Graves disease. Background on the study: For a period under 3 months, newly diagnosed Graves' patients had taken antithyroid drugs.

General observations from the study: With persistent disease, TRBV28, TRBJ1-2 and TRBJ2-5 were the favored segments.

The same data also went into a second study, on T cells in Graves' hyperthyroidism and ophthalmopathy. That paper notes: Most thyroid clonotypes expanded above 0.001 were also detected in blood.

The receptor comes from a woman aged 40-60 years with Graves disease. The gene calls are TRBV2 and TRBJ1-1, with D possibly TRBD1 on 5 matching bases. The material sequenced was peripheral blood mononuclear cells (PBMCs), taken at new diagnosis, from a patient treated with antithyroid drugs. The CDR3 reads CASSAGFTEAFF. The CDR3 DNA follows: TGTGCCAGCAGTGCAGGGTTCACTGAAGCTTTCTTT.